What follows are 27 T cell receptor beta chains derived from one specimen sequenced in a study of cytomegalovirus exposure and HLA in healthy donors. The method was immunoSEQ multiplex PCR; TCRdb's version includes in-frame clones alone and lacks a portion of them. Altogether 150,000 to 200,000 clones are present, about 96% being singletons, with the ten largest covering under 0.9%. Sequencing was performed on PBMCs. The receptors here all came from a woman aged 18-30 years in good health and CMV-seronegative.

J is TRBJ1-2 and V is TRBV19; 7 nucleotides match TRBD1. The CDR3 consists of 15 residues. V shed 6 bases and J 1 base; nucleotides not matched to a gene: 8. From germline, CDR1 is LNHDA and CDR2 SQIVND (reference sequence). The CDR3 bases are TGTGCCAGTAGCCATTACCGGGACAGTAACTATGGCTACACCTTC. Translation: CASSHYRDSNYGYTF.

The chain uses TRBV29-1 and TRBJ2-2; 7 bases agree with TRBD1. V was clipped by 7 bases and J by 6 bases; unmatched bases: 8. CDR1 SQVTM and CDR2 ANQGSEA come from the germline V gene. The CDR3 runs to 13 residues. The CDR3 here is CSARRQGPGELFF. The CDR3 bases are TGCAGCGCCCGTCGACAGGGACCCGGGGAGCTGTTTTTT.

This sequence joins TRBV7-9 and TRBJ2-7; TRBD1 matches 8 bases. The CDR3 contains 14 residues. Germline V gene data show CDR1 as SEHNR and CDR2 as FQNEAQ (reference sequence). V dropped 5 bases and J dropped 2; count of bases not matched to a gene: 5. For the CDR3, the DNA is TGTGCCAGCAGCCCAGGGGGCGCCACCTACGAGCAGTACTTC. This encodes CASSPGGATYEQYF.

CDR3 DNA sequence: TGTGCCAGCAGTTCAGCGGGGGGTGGGGAGCAGTTCTTC. Translation gives CASSSAGGGEQFF. The V gene is TRBV6-7, the J gene TRBJ2-1; 9 nucleotides match TRBD2. TRBV6-7 is flagged as an ORF with uncertain function. Trimming cost V 4 bases and J 10 bases; bases outside gene matches: 5. The CDR3 is made up of 13 amino acids.

The genes are TRBV11-2 and TRBJ1-2, with 7 nucleotides matching TRBD1. After removal of 7 bases from V and 0 bases from J, the junction contained 8 bases not matched to a gene. This CDR3 comprises 15 residues. The germline V gene encodes CDR1 SGHAT and CDR2 FQNNGV. Here the CDR3 reads CASTGGQIPNYGYTF. In DNA, the CDR3 is TGTGCCAGCACCGGGGGACAGATACCTAACTATGGCTACACCTTC. The full variable domain, in which reference TRBV11-2 and TRBJ1-2 provide the parts outside the CDR3, is EAGVAQSPRYKIIEKRQSVAFWCNPISGHATLYWYQQILGQGPKLLIQFQNNGVVDDSQLPKDRFSAERLKGVDSTLKIQPAKLEDSAVYLCASTGGQIPNYGYTFGSGTRLTVV.

The chain couples TRBV19 to TRBJ1-2; 7 bases agree with TRBD1. V shed 5 bases and J 4 bases; nucleotides not matched to a gene: 4. The germline V gene encodes CDR1 LNHDA and CDR2 SQIVND (reference sequence). There are 13 residues in the CDR3. The CDR3 coding sequence is TGTGCCAGTAGTCCGACAGGGAGCTATGGCTACACCTTC. It yields the protein CASSPTGSYGYTF.

This clone was seen once. The V gene is TRBV11-2, the J gene TRBJ1-3, with 8 positions matching TRBD1. The CDR3 contains 18 residues. Trimming cost V 0 bases and J 0 bases; bases outside gene matches: 7. Germline CDR1 SGHAT, CDR2 FQNNGV. CDR3 bases: TGTGCCAGCAGCTTAGAGCGCAGGGGGCTCGTCTCTGGAAACACCATATATTTT. It specifies CASSLERRGLVSGNTIYF.

The J gene is TRBJ1-2, the V gene TRBV18, with 9 nucleotides matching TRBD1. The CDR3 runs to 18 residues. Looked up from germline, CDR1 is KGHSH and CDR2 is LQKENI. V lost 2 bases and J lost 5; bases outside the gene matches: 15. CDR3 nucleotide sequence: TGTGCCAGCTCACCAAATACCGGGACAGGGATCTCTCTTTATGGCTACACCTTC. Residues: CASSPNTGTGISLYGYTF.

This chain links TRBV11-2 with TRBJ2-1, with TRBD2 matching over 7 bases. This CDR3 spans 14 amino acids. Germline CDR1 and CDR2: SGHAT and FQNNGV. Trimming cost V 5 bases and J 9 bases; bases outside gene matches: 10. The CDR3 coding sequence is TGTGCCAGCAGCAGTGTTCGGGGAGGGAGTGAGCAGTTCTTC. Protein: CASSSVRGGSEQFF.

This clone is a singleton in its sample. The rearrangement links TRBV7-2 to TRBJ2-5, with D possibly TRBD2 on 5 matching bases. The germline CDR1 and CDR2 sequences are SGHTA and FQGNSA. This CDR3 contains 14 residues. Trimming shortened V by 0 bases and J by 4 bases, and 9 bases separated the two germline ends. The CDR3 spells CASSLARLAETQYF. For the CDR3, the DNA is TGTGCCAGCAGCTTAGCGCGGCTAGCAGAGACCCAGTACTTC.

The chain uses TRBV4-1 and TRBJ2-7, with D possibly TRBD2 on 5 matching bases. Per the germline V gene, CDR1 is MGHRA and CDR2 is YSYEKL. CDR3 length: 15 residues. The germline V and J ends were trimmed by 1 base and 6 bases, with 16 bases remaining between them. CDR3 protein: CASSQAVLARGEQYF. The CDR3 DNA reads TGCGCCAGCAGCCAAGCGGTCCTAGCCCGGGGCGAGCAGTACTTC.

V and J are TRBV6-5 and TRBJ1-1, with 7 bases that match TRBD1. After removal of 4 bases from V and 5 bases from J, the junction contained 7 bases not matched to a gene. CDR3 length equals 14 residues. Germline V gene data show CDR1 as MNHEY and CDR2 as SVGAGI. This chain's CDR3 is CASSFSTGRTEAFF. The DNA for the CDR3 is TGTGCCAGCAGTTTTTCGACAGGGAGGACTGAAGCTTTCTTT.

This chain links TRBV10-3 with TRBJ2-1; tentatively, D is TRBD2 (5 bases). CDR3 size: 14 residues. CDR1 and CDR2 (germline): ENHRY, SYGVKD. V lost 0 bases, J lost 13 bases, and 16 bases lay in between. CDR3 amino acids: CAISESIRRGRQFF. CDR3 in DNA: TGTGCCATCAGTGAGTCGATAAGACGCGGGCGCCAGTTCTTC.

The chain combines TRBV25-1 with TRBJ1-3, with a possible D match to TRBD1 (5 bases). V was cut by 1 base and J by 2 bases, with 9 bases left in between. Germline CDR1 reads MGHDK; CDR2 reads SYGVNS. There are 15 residues in the CDR3. The CDR3 DNA reads TGTGCCAGCAGTGAATCAGGGCTGGCTGGAAACACCATATATTTT. Its translation is CASSESGLAGNTIYF.

This rearrangement joins TRBV14 to TRBJ2-3; D might be TRBD2 (6 bases). CDR3 length: 14 residues. Germline CDR1 SGHDN, CDR2 FVKESK. V lost 4 bases, J lost 4 bases, and 12 bases lay in between. The CDR3 DNA follows: TGTGCCAGCAGCCCCCCGGGGGTCGCAGATACGCAGTATTTT. It codes for CASSPPGVADTQYF. The whole variable domain, filled in from reference TRBV14 and TRBJ2-3, reads EAGVTQFPSHSVIEKGQTVTLRCDPISGHDNLYWYRRVMGKEIKFLLHFVKESKQDESGMPNNRFLAERTGGTYSTLKVQPAELEDSGVYFCASSPPGVADTQYFGPGTRLTVL.

The rearrangement links TRBV6-5 to TRBJ1-6, with D hard to call. The CDR3 covers 14 residues. V was trimmed by 5 bases and J by 7 bases, leaving 12 bases between them. Germline CDR1 reads MNHEY; CDR2 reads SVGAGI. In DNA, the CDR3 is TGTGCCAGCAGTACAGACCGGAACAATTCACCCCTCCACTTT. Translation: CASSTDRNNSPLHF.

The gene calls are TRBV27 and TRBJ1-1, with 9 bases that match TRBD1. V shed 4 bases and J 2 bases; nucleotides not matched to a gene: 5. Germline loops: CDR1 MNHEY, CDR2 SMNVEV (reference sequence). This CDR3 has 15 amino acids. The CDR3 loop is CASSSPGQGNTEAFF. The CDR3 bases are TGTGCCAGCAGTTCGCCGGGACAGGGAAACACTGAAGCTTTCTTT.

The rearrangement uses TRBV30 and TRBJ1-5; the match to TRBD1 covers 7 bases. Unmatched junction bases numbered 11, after V lost 5 bases and J lost 10 bases. CDR3 length: 13 residues. The germline V gene has CDR1 GTSNPN and CDR2 SVGIG (reference sequence). DNA of the CDR3: TGTGCCTGGGGGACCTCAGGGGGAGGACCCCAGCATTTT. This codes for CAWGTSGGGPQHF.

To note about this clone: Other DNA sequences in this specimen translate into the identical CDR3. This chain links TRBV7-2 with TRBJ2-5, with TRBD2 matching over 8 bases. V was clipped by 1 base and J by 5 bases; unmatched bases: 0. Germline CDR1 and CDR2: SGHTA and FQGNSA. The CDR3 loop spans 13 amino acids. CDR3 loop: CASSLERGETQYF. CDR3 sequence (DNA): TGTGCCAGCAGCTTAGAGCGGGGGGAGACCCAGTACTTC.

The chain has TRBV6-5 and TRBJ1-4, with 10 bases fitting TRBD1. The germline V gene encodes CDR1 MNHEY and CDR2 SVGAGI. The CDR3 has 15 amino acids. V was clipped by 5 bases and J by 7 bases; unmatched bases: 7. The CDR3 DNA reads TGTGCCAGCAGTCCGACAGGGGGCAAGCGTGAAAAACTGTTTTTT. This sequence encodes CASSPTGGKREKLFF.

The chain couples TRBV5-4 to TRBJ2-4; TRBD1 aligns across 8 bases. The CDR3 is 14 residues long. With 4 bases clipped from V and 4 bases from J, the junction kept 4 bases outside the gene matches. Germline CDR1 SGHNT, CDR2 YYREEE (reference sequence). CDR3 sequence: CASSPRTGKNIQYF. CDR3 nucleotide sequence: TGTGCCAGCAGCCCGAGGACAGGGAAAAACATTCAGTACTTC.

This sequence joins TRBV7-2 and TRBJ2-7, with D hard to call. The germline CDR1 and CDR2 sequences are SGHTA and FQGNSA. The length of the CDR3 is 11 residues. V lost 4 bases, J lost 5 bases, and 6 bases lay in between. Here the CDR3 reads CASSSYNEQYF. CDR3 in DNA: TGTGCCAGCAGCTCCTATAACGAGCAGTACTTC.

The chain employs TRBV7-9 and TRBJ2-2; 8 bases are a match to TRBD2. The V and J ends lost 0 bases and 7 bases, in that order; junction bases with no gene match: 10. The germline V gene encodes CDR1 SEHNR and CDR2 FQNEAQ (reference sequence). The CDR3 runs 17 residues. Here the CDR3 DNA reads TGTGCCAGCAGCTTAGCATCGGGGGGGAACTTTGTCGGGGAGCTGTTTTTT. It specifies CASSLASGGNFVGELFF.

The DNA of the CDR3 is TGTGCCAGCTCACCAAACAGGGGGATGACCTACAATGAGCAGTTCTTC. It specifies CASSPNRGMTYNEQFF. V usage is TRBV18 and J usage is TRBJ2-1; 8 nucleotides line up with TRBD1. Germline loops: CDR1 KGHSH, CDR2 LQKENI. V lost 2 bases, J lost 2 bases, and 5 bases stayed unmatched. The CDR3 runs 16 residues.

This clone was recorded only once. Other DNA sequences of this sample code for an identical CDR3. The rearrangement uses TRBV7-2 and TRBJ2-1; D is undetermined. Looked up from germline, CDR1 is SGHTA and CDR2 is FQGNSA. Between the trimmed V and J ends, which lost 0 bases and 4 bases, there was a span of 4 bases. CDR3 length equals 13 residues. CDR3 sequence: CASSLAVYNEQFF. The CDR3 region has the DNA TGTGCCAGCAGCTTAGCTGTATACAATGAGCAGTTCTTC. The whole variable domain, filled in from reference TRBV7-2 and TRBJ2-1, reads GAGVSQSPSNKVTEKGKDVELRCDPISGHTALYWYRQSLGQGLEFLIYFQGNSAPDKSGLPSDRFSAERTGGSVSTLTIQRTQQEDSAVYLCASSLAVYNEQFFGPGTRLTVL.

The chain couples TRBV30 to TRBJ2-4; no clear D. Germline CDR1 GTSNPN, CDR2 SVGIG (reference sequence). This CDR3 comprises 15 residues. Trimming removed 1 base from V and 0 bases from J, with 10 bases in between. CDR3 sequence reads: CAWSESVLAKNIQYF. The CDR3 region has the DNA TGTGCCTGGAGTGAATCGGTTTTAGCCAAAAACATTCAGTACTTC.

The V gene is TRBV5-4, the J gene TRBJ2-1; D possibly corresponds to TRBD1 (6 bases). CDR3 length: 13 residues. V gave up 7 bases and J gave up 4 bases, with 12 bases separating them. Germline V CDR1 and CDR2: SGHNT, YYREEE (reference sequence). The CDR3 reads CASEDSWYNEQFF. DNA of the CDR3: TGTGCCAGCGAGGACAGTTGGTACAATGAGCAGTTCTTC.